Below, 18 T cell receptor beta chains from the same sample are listed, as sequenced in a study of beta chain features in type 1 diabetes. All of the isolated RNA was reverse transcribed, so expressed TCRB transcripts were sequenced. TCRdb's copy holds only in-frame clones and misses some; the assay was immunoSEQ multiplex PCR. Found here are around 450,000 clones, over 9.5% of them singletons; the top ten hold roughly 0.046%. Material: naive CD4+ T cells from blood. All receptors come from a woman aged 18-29 years in good health.

The genes are TRBV5-1 and TRBJ2-7; TRBD2 agrees at 14 bases. The V and J ends lost 5 bases and 3 bases, in that order; junction bases with no gene match: 10. This CDR3 has 17 amino acids. Germline CDR1 and CDR2: SGHRS and YFSETQ. The CDR3 reads CASRPGLAGVYGYEQYF. CDR3 nucleotides: TGCGCCAGCAGGCCGGGACTAGCGGGAGTTTACGGCTACGAGCAGTACTTC.

The chain employs TRBV5-6 and TRBJ2-4, with a possible D match to TRBD1 (6 bases). Germline assignment: CDR1 SGHDT and CDR2 YYEEEE. The CDR3 is made up of 15 amino acids. The germline V and J ends were trimmed by 3 bases and 5 bases, with 15 bases remaining between them. The CDR3 bases are TGTGCCAGCAGCTCGACCGGGACAAGGGAAAACATTCAGTACTTC. Amino acid sequence: CASSSTGTRENIQYF.

In its sample, this clone was seen a few times. V and J are TRBV5-6 and TRBJ2-5, with D maybe TRBD2 (5 bases). V was trimmed by 2 bases and J by 5 bases, leaving 13 bases between them. In germline, CDR1 is SGHDT, CDR2 YYEEEE. The CDR3 loop spans 14 amino acids. The CDR3 here is CASSLRDYGETQYF. The CDR3 region has the DNA TGTGCCAGCAGCTTACGGGATTATGGGGAGACCCAGTACTTC.

This clone came up a few times. The chain couples TRBV9 to TRBJ2-2, with TRBD1 as a possible D gene (6 bases). Trimming shortened V by 3 bases and J by 0 bases, and 15 bases separated the two germline ends. This CDR3 comprises 17 residues. CDR1 is SGDLS and CDR2 is YYNGEE in the germline V gene. CDR3 residues: CASSGFQGTANTGELFF. Written as DNA, the CDR3 is TGTGCCAGCAGCGGCTTTCAGGGGACCGCGAACACCGGGGAGCTGTTTTTT.

V and J are TRBV7-3 and TRBJ2-7; no definite D call. Deletions cut 0 bases from V and 6 bases from J, with 9 bases between. The CDR3 is 13 residues long. Germline-derived CDR1 and CDR2 are SGHTA and FQGTGA. The CDR3 is CASSLTQEFEQYF. DNA for the CDR3: TGTGCCAGCAGCTTAACGCAGGAGTTCGAGCAGTACTTC.

The genes are TRBV10-3 and TRBJ2-1, with D perhaps TRBD1 (5 bases). The CDR3 runs 13 residues. Trimming removed 4 bases from V and 7 bases from J, with 11 bases in between. Per germline, CDR1 ENHRY and CDR2 SYGVKD. CDR3 region: CAISVSGLNEQFF. The DNA for the CDR3 is TGTGCCATCAGTGTGTCAGGGCTGAATGAGCAGTTCTTC.

V is TRBV5-1 and J is TRBJ1-5; 8 bases are a match to TRBD1. The trim removed 4 bases at V and 1 base at J, leaving 7 bases unmatched. Germline assignment: CDR1 SGHRS and CDR2 YFSETQ. The CDR3 is 16 amino acids. The CDR3 loop is CASSAGGRESNQPQHF. CDR3 coding DNA: TGCGCCAGCAGCGCAGGGGGCAGGGAAAGCAATCAGCCCCAGCATTTT.

The V gene is TRBV20-1, the J gene TRBJ1-2, with 8 positions matching TRBD1. V was clipped by 3 bases and J by 6 bases; unmatched bases: 0. The germline gives CDR1 DFQATT, CDR2 SNEGSKA (reference sequence). The CDR3 runs 11 residues. The CDR3 here is CSARDRDGYTF. Written as DNA, the CDR3 is TGCAGTGCTAGGGACAGGGATGGCTACACCTTC.

This clone was picked up a small number of times. The chain links TRBV29-1 to TRBJ2-3; 8 bases are a match to TRBD2. The germline CDR1 and CDR2 sequences are SQVTM and ANQGSEA. Losses at the gene ends were 3 bases for V and 7 bases for J; bases not matched to a gene: 9. The CDR3 has 14 amino acids. This CDR3 is CSVEIAGSWYTQYF. CDR3 sequence (DNA): TGCAGCGTTGAGATAGCGGGAAGTTGGTATACGCAGTATTTT.

The V gene is TRBV21-1, the J gene TRBJ2-1. TRBV21-1 is a pseudogene segment. This CDR3 is built from 13 residues. The CDR3 DNA reads as TGTGCCAGCAGCAAAGTGACGAACAATGAGCAGTTCTTC. Translating it yields CASSKVTNNEQFF.

This clone has more than one count but fewer than ten. V gene TRBV30 combines with J gene TRBJ1-1; D uncertain. Deletions cut 8 bases from V and 3 bases from J, with 16 bases between. There are 13 residues in the CDR3. Per germline, CDR1 GTSNPN and CDR2 SVGIG (reference sequence). CDR3 sequence reads: CARTSPGYTEAFF. In DNA form, the CDR3 reads TGTGCCCGGACCTCCCCCGGTTACACTGAAGCTTTCTTT.

This clone was seen at least ten times. The J gene is TRBJ2-4, the V gene TRBV28; D gene unclear. Germline V gives CDR1 MDHEN, CDR2 SYDVKM. Trimming cost V 2 bases and J 7 bases, with 18 bases left between them. This CDR3 region has 16 residues. The CDR3 nucleotides read TGTGCCAGCAGTTTACCGACTCCCTCTCGTCAGAACATTCAGTACTTC. Encoded protein: CASSLPTPSRQNIQYF.

The V and J genes are TRBV11-2 and TRBJ2-1; maybe TRBD2 (6 bases). Germline V gene sequence: CDR1 SGHAT, CDR2 FQNNGV. Trimming took off 7 bases at V and 1 base at J, with 11 bases between the two ends. CDR3 size: 14 residues. The CDR3 nucleotides are TGTGCCAGCAAGGGGACTGTTTCCTACAATGAGCAGTTCTTC. This encodes CASKGTVSYNEQFF.

In regard to this clone: Additional DNA sequences in this sample encode the identical CDR3. J is TRBJ2-1 and V is TRBV10-3; the D gene is possibly TRBD1 (5 bases). Germline-derived CDR1 and CDR2 are ENHRY and SYGVKD. Deletions cut 0 bases from V and 7 bases from J, with 13 bases between. There are 15 residues in the CDR3. The CDR3 loop is CAISESRGGLNEQFF. The CDR3 region has the DNA TGTGCCATCAGTGAGTCTAGGGGCGGCCTTAATGAGCAGTTCTTC.

This clone was seen a few times. This chain links TRBV2 with TRBJ2-4, with D perhaps matching TRBD2 (6 bases). In germline, CDR1 is SNHLY, CDR2 FYNNEI. CDR3 length: 14 amino acids. V dropped 2 bases and J dropped 8 bases, with 13 bases sitting between them. CDR3 bases: TGTGCCAGCAGTGAAAGGGGCAGGGAGGACATTCAGTACTTC. It encodes CASSERGREDIQYF. The full variable domain, with the rest looked up from reference TRBV2 and TRBJ2-4, is EPEVTQTPSHQVTQMGQEVILRCVPISNHLYFYWYRQILGQKVEFLVSFYNNEISEKSEIFDDQFSVERPDGSNFTLKIRSTKLEDSAMYFCASSERGREDIQYFGAGTRLSVL.

The chain's CDR3 is CASSRETGGLAAASYTF. The CDR3 DNA reads TGCGCCAGCAGCCGAGAGACAGGGGGCCTGGCCGCGGCTAGCTACACCTTC. The chain has TRBV4-1 and TRBJ1-2; 10 bases line up with TRBD1. V gave up 4 bases and J gave up 9 bases; unmatched junction bases: 17. The germline V gene encodes CDR1 MGHRA and CDR2 YSYEKL. CDR3 length: 17 amino acids.

The V call is TRBV10-3, the J call TRBJ2-7; the D is unclear. CDR1 and CDR2 (germline): ENHRY, SYGVKD. This CDR3 has 13 amino acids. The ends were cut back, 4 bases at V and 0 bases at J, with 7 bases in the middle. CDR3 in amino acids: CAISAPSSYEQYV. DNA of the CDR3: TGTGCCATCAGTGCGCCTAGCTCCTACGAGCAGTACGTC.

This clone was counted only a few times. The chain couples TRBV7-3 to TRBJ2-7; perhaps TRBD2 as D (6 bases). CDR1 and CDR2 (germline): SGHTA, FQGTGA. CDR3 size: 15 residues. The V gene lost 5 bases and the J gene lost 0 bases, with 14 bases spanning the gap. This CDR3 is CASSHLRGFSYEQYF. CDR3 DNA sequence: TGTGCCAGCAGCCACTTGCGGGGATTCTCCTACGAGCAGTACTTC. The full variable domain, in which reference TRBV7-3 and TRBJ2-7 provide the parts outside the CDR3, is GAGVSQTPSNKVTEKGKYVELRCDPISGHTALYWYRQSLGQGPEFLIYFQGTGAADDSGLPNDRFFAVRPEGSVSTLKIQRTERGDSAVYLCASSHLRGFSYEQYFGPGTRLTVT.